Described below is a single T cell receptor beta chain sequence and its context. TCRdb reanalysed the reads using MiXCR and keeps one entry per CDR3 protein. This sample has more than 650,000 distinct CDR3 sequences, with 35% found just once. The data originate from a study of T cell repertoires in cytomegalovirus infection. Trimming pared 2 bases from V and 2 bases from J, leaving 11 bases between. Looked up from germline, CDR1 is LGHNA and CDR2 is YNFKEQ. CDR3 length: 15 residues. This chain connects TRBV4-2 to TRBJ2-3, with a tentative D call TRBD2 (5 bases). This TCR was sampled from a human donor in good health (CMV status not recorded). Some clones in this sample may be carry-over from other donors' samples. Sequenced input: PBMCs. The CDR3 region has the DNA TGTGCCAGCAGCCAACGAGTCCGGGACACAGATACGCAGTATTTT. This gives the protein CASSQRVRDTDTQYF.